This TCR beta chain was documented in a study of T-cell memory formation after mild COVID-19. TCRdb processed the 5' RACE reads anew with MiXCR; each CDR3 protein has one entry. The top ten clones hold about 22% of a sample with roughly 370,000 distinct CDR3 sequences, roughly 15% of them seen once. The CDR3 has 16 amino acids. The V gene end was trimmed by 3 bases and the J gene end by 4 bases; junction bases not matched to a gene: 12. The receptor was isolated from a man younger than 35 who had mild COVID-19 (a few samples of this study predate the infection). Cell type and time point are not known. The sequenced sample consisted of PBMCs or a T cell subset sorted from them (not recorded which). V usage is TRBV12-3 or TRBV12-4 and J usage is TRBJ2-7, with 7 bases aligning to TRBD1. The CDR3, as DNA: TGTGCCAGCAGTTTTGGAGTTTTAGGGGGCAGTTACGAGCAGTACTTC. Amino acids: CASSFGVLGGSYEQYF.